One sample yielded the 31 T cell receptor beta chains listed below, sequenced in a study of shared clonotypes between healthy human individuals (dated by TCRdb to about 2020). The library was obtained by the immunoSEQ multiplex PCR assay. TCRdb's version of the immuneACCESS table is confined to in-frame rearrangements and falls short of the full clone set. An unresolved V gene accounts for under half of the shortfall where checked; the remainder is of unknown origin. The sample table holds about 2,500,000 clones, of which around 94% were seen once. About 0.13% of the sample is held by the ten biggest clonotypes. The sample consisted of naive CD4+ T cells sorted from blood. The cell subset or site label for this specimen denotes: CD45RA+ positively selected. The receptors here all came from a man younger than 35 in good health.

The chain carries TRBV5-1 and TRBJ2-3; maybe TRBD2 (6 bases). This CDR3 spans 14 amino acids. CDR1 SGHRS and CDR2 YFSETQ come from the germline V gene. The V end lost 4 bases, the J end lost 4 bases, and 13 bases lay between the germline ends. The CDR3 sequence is CASSRAGSPDTQYF. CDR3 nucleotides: TGCGCCAGCAGCAGAGCCGGGAGTCCAGATACGCAGTATTTT. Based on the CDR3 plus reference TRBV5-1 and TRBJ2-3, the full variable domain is KAGVTQTPRYLIKTRGQQVTLSCSPISGHRSVSWYQQTPGQGLQFLFEYFSETQRNKGNFPGRFSGRQFSNSRSEMNVSTLELGDSALYLCASSRAGSPDTQYFGPGTRLTVL.

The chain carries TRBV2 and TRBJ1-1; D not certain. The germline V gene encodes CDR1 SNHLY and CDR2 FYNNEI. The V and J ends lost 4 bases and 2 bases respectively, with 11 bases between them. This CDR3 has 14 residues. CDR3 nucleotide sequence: TGTGCCAGCAGTGTAGGGTGGGGAAACACTGAAGCTTTCTTT. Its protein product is CASSVGWGNTEAFF.

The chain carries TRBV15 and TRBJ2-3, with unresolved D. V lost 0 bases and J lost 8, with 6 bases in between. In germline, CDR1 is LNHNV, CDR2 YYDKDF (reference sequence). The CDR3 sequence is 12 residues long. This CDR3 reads CATSRERFTQYF. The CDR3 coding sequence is TGTGCCACCAGCAGAGAACGGTTTACGCAGTATTTT. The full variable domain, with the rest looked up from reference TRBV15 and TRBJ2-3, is DAMVIQNPRYQVTQFGKPVTLSCSQTLNHNVMYWYQQKSSQAPKLLFHYYDKDFNNEADTPDNFQSRRPNTSFCFLDIRSPGLGDTAMYLCATSRERFTQYFGPGTRLTVL.

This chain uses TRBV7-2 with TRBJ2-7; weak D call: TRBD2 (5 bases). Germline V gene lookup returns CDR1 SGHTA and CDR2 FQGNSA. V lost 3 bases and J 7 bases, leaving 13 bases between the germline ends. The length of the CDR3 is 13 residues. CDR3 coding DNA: TGTGCCAGCAGCTTGGACGGATCGGGGGAGCAGTACTTC. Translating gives CASSLDGSGEQYF.

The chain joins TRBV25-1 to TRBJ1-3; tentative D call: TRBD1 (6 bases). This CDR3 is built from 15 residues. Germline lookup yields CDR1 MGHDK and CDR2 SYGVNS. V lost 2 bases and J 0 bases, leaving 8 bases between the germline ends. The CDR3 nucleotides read TGTGCCAGCAGTGAAGGGGACAACTCTGGAAACACCATATATTTT. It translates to CASSEGDNSGNTIYF.

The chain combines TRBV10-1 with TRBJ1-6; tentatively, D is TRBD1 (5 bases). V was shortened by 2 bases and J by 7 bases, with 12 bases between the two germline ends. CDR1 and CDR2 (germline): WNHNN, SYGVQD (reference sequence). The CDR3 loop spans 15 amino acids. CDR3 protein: CASSEAQGNNSPLHF. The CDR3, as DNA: TGCGCCAGCAGTGAGGCTCAGGGAAACAATTCACCCCTCCACTTT.

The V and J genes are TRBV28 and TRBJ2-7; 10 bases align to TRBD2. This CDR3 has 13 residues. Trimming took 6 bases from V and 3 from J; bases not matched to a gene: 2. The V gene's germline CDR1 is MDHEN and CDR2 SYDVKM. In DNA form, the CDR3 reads TGTGCCAGCAGAGCGGGGGGGAACTACGAGCAGTACTTC. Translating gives CASRAGGNYEQYF.

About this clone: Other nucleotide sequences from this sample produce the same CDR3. The CDR3 DNA follows: TGTGCCATCAGTGAGGGGACAGGGAGGTACGAGCAGTACTTC. It specifies CAISEGTGRYEQYF. The chain carries TRBV10-3 and TRBJ2-7; 9 positions match TRBD1. CDR1 and CDR2 (germline): ENHRY, SYGVKD. V was clipped by 2 bases and J by 4 bases; unmatched bases: 3. CDR3 length equals 14 residues.

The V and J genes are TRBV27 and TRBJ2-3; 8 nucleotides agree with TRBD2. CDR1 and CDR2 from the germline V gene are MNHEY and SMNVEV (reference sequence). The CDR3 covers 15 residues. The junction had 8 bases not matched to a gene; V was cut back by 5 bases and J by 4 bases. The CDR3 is CASSNSGVRPDTQYF. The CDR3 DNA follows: TGTGCCAGCAGTAATAGCGGGGTTAGGCCAGATACGCAGTATTTT.

In DNA form, the CDR3 reads TGTGCCAGCAGTTTATCTACCGGGGCTGACTATGGCTACACCTTC. Amino acids: CASSLSTGADYGYTF. The chain is built from TRBV27 and TRBJ1-2; D is perhaps TRBD1 (5 bases). V was shortened by 0 bases and J by 3 bases, with 11 bases between the two germline ends. Germline lookup yields CDR1 MNHEY and CDR2 SMNVEV (reference sequence). CDR3 size: 15 residues.

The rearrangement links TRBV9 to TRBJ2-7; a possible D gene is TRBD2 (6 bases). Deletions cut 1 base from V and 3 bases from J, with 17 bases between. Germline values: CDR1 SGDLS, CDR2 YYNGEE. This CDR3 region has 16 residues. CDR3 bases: TGTGCCAGCAGCGTAAAGCTTACGCGGGAACTCTACGAGCAGTACTTC. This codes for CASSVKLTRELYEQYF.

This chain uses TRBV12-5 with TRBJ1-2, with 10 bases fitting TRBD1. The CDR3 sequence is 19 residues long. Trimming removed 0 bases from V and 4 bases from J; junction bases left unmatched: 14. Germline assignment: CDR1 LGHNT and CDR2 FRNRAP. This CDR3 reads CASGLVVGTGEILTYGYTF. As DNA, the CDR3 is TGTGCTAGTGGTTTGGTCGTTGGGACAGGGGAAATCCTCACCTATGGCTACACCTTC.

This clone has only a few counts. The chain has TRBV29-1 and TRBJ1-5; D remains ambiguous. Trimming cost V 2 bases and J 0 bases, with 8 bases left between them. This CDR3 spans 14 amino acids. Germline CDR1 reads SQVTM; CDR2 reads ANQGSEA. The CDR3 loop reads CSVEQPYSNQPQHF. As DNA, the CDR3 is TGCAGCGTTGAACAGCCATATAGCAATCAGCCCCAGCATTTT.

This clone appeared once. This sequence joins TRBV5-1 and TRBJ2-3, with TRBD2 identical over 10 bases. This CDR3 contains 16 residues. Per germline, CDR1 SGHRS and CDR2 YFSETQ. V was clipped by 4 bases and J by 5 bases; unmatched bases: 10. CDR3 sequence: CASSQSLAGAGDTQYF. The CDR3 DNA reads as TGCGCCAGCAGCCAAAGTCTAGCGGGGGCGGGAGATACGCAGTATTTT. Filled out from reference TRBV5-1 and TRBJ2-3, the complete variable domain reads KAGVTQTPRYLIKTRGQQVTLSCSPISGHRSVSWYQQTPGQGLQFLFEYFSETQRNKGNFPGRFSGRQFSNSRSEMNVSTLELGDSALYLCASSQSLAGAGDTQYFGPGTRLTVL.

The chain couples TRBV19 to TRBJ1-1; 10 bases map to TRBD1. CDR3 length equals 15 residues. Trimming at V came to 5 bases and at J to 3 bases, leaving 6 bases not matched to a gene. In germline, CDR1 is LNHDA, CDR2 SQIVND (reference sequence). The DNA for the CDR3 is TGTGCCAGTAGTCCCGGGACAGGGGATCACACTGAAGCTTTCTTT. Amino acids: CASSPGTGDHTEAFF. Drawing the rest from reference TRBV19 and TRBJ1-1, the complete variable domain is DGGITQSPKYLFRKEGQNVTLSCEQNLNHDAMYWYRQDPGQGLRLIYYSQIVNDFQKGDIAEGYSVSREKKESFPLTVTSAQKNPTAFYLCASSPGTGDHTEAFFGQGTRLTVV.

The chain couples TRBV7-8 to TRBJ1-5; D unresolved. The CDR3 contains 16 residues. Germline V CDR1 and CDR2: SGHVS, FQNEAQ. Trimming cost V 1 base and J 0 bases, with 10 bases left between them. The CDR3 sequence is CASSLVSDYSNQPQHF. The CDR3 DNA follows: TGTGCCAGCAGCTTAGTGTCGGATTATAGCAATCAGCCCCAGCATTTT. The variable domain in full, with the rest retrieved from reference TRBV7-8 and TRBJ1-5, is GAGVSQSPRYKVAKRGQDVALRCDPISGHVSLFWYQQALGQGPEFLTYFQNEAQLDKSGLPSDRFFAERPEGSVSTLKIQRTQQEDSAVYLCASSLVSDYSNQPQHFGDGTRLSIL.

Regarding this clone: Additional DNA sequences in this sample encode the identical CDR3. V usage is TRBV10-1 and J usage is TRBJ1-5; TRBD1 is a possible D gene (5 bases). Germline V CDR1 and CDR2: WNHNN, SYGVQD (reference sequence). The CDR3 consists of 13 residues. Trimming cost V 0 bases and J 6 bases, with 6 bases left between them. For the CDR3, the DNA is TGCGCCAGCAGTGAGTCCGGGGGTCAGCCCCAGCATTTT. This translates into CASSESGGQPQHF.

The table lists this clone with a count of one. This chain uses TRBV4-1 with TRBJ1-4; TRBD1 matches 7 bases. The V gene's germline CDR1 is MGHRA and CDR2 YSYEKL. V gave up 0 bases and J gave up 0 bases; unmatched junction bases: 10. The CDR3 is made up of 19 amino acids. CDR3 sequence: CASSQDPRGANPTNEKLFF. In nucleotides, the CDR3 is TGCGCCAGCAGCCAAGACCCCAGGGGGGCCAACCCAACTAATGAAAAACTGTTTTTT.

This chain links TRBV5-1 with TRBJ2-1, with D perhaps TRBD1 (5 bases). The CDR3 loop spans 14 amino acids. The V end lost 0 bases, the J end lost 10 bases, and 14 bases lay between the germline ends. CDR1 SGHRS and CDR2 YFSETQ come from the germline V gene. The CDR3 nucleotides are TGCGCCAGCAGCTTGGGTGGCAGGGAAGGGGAGCAGTTCTTC. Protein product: CASSLGGREGEQFF.

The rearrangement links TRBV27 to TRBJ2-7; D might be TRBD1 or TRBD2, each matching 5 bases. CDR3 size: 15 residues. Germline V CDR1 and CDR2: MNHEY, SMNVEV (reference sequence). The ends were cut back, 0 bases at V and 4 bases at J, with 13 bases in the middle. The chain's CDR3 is CASSLSGTVPYEQYF. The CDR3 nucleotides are TGTGCCAGCAGTTTATCCGGGACGGTCCCTTACGAGCAGTACTTC.

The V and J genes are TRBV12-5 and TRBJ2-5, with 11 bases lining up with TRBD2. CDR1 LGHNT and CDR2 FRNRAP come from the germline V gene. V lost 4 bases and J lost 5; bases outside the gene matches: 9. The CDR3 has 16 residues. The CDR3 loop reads CASGYSSGGAWETQYF. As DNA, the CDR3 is TGTGCTAGTGGTTATAGTAGCGGGGGGGCCTGGGAGACCCAGTACTTC.

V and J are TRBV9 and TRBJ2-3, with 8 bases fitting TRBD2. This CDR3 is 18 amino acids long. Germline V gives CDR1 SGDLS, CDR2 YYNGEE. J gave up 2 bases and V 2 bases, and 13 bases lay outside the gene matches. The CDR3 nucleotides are TGTGCCAGCAGCGTGGGGAGGGGAGTAGCGGGGAACACAGATACGCAGTATTTT. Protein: CASSVGRGVAGNTDTQYF.

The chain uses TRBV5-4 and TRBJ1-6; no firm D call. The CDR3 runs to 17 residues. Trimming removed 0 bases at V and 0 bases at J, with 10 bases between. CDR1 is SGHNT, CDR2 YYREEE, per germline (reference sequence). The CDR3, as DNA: TGTGCCAGCAGCTTGGATCTGGCAGGCTCCTATAATTCACCCCTCCACTTT. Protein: CASSLDLAGSYNSPLHF.

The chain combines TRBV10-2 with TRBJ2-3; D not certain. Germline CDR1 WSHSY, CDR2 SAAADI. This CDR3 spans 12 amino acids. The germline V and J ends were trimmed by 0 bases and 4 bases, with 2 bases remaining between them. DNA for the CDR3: TGCGCCAGCAGTGAGTCCGCAGATACGCAGTATTTT. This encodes CASSESADTQYF.

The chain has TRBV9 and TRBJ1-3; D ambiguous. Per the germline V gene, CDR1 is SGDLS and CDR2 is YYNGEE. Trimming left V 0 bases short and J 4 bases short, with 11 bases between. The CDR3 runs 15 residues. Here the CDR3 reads CASSVEVSRGNTIYF. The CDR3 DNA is TGTGCCAGCAGCGTAGAGGTTAGTCGAGGAAACACCATATATTTT.

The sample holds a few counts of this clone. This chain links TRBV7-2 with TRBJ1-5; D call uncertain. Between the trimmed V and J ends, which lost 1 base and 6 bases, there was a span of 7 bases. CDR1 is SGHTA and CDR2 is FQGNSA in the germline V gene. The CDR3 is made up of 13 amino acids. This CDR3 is CASSLDWTQPQHF. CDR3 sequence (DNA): TGTGCCAGCAGCTTAGACTGGACTCAGCCCCAGCATTTT.

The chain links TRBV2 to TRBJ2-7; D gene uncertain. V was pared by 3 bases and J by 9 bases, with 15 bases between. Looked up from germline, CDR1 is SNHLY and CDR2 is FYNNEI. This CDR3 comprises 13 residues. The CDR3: CASSDGPNNGQYF. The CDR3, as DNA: TGTGCCAGCAGTGATGGCCCAAATAACGGGCAGTACTTC.

The CDR3 coding sequence is TGTGCCAGCAGCTTAAATTTTGGGGTTCAAGAGACCCAGTACTTC. Its translation is CASSLNFGVQETQYF. This sequence joins TRBV7-9 and TRBJ2-5; D remains ambiguous. This CDR3 region has 15 residues. With 2 bases removed from V and 2 bases from J, the gap between germline ends came to 12 bases. Germline V gene data show CDR1 as SEHNR and CDR2 as FQNEAQ (reference sequence).

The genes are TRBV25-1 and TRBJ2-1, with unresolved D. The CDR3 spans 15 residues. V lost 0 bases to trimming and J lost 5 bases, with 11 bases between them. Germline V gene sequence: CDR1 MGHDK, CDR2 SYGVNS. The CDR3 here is CASSEYGSGDNEQFF. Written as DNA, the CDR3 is TGTGCCAGCAGTGAATATGGATCGGGCGACAATGAGCAGTTCTTC.

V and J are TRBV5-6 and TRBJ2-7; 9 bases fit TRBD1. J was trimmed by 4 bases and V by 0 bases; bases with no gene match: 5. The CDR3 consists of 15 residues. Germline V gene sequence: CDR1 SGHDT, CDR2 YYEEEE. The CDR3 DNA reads TGTGCCAGCAGCTTGGGGGACAGGGAGCTGTACGAGCAGTACTTC. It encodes CASSLGDRELYEQYF.

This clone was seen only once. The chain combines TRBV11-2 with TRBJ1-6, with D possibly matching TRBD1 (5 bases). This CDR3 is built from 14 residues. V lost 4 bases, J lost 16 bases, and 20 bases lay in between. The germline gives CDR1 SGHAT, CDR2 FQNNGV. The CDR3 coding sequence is TGTGCCAGCAGCTCCCGCGTTTCGGCGGGGGAACTCCACTTT. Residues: CASSSRVSAGELHF.